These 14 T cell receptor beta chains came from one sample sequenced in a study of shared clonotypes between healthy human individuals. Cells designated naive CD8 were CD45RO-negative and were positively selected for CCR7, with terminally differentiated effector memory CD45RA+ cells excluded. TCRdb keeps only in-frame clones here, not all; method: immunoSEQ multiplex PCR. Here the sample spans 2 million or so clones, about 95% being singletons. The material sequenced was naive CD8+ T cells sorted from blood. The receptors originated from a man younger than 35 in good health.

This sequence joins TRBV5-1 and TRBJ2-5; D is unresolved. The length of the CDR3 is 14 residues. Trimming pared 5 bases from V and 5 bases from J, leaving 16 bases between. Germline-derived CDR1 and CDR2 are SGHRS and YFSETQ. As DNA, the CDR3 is TGCGCCAGCAGACACGATGGTTTTTCGGAGACCCAGTACTTC. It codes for CASRHDGFSETQYF.

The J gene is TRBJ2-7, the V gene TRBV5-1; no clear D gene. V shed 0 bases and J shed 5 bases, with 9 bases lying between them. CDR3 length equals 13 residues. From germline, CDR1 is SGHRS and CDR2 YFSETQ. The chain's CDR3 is CASSLAKSDEQYF. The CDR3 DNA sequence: TGCGCCAGCAGCTTGGCCAAATCTGACGAGCAGTACTTC.

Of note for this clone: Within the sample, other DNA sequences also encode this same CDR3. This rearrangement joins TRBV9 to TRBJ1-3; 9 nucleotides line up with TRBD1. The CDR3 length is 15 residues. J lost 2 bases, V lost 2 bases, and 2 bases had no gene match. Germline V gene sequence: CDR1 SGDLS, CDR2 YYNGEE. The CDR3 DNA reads TGTGCCAGCAGCGTGGGACAGGGTACTGGAAACACCATATATTTT. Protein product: CASSVGQGTGNTIYF.

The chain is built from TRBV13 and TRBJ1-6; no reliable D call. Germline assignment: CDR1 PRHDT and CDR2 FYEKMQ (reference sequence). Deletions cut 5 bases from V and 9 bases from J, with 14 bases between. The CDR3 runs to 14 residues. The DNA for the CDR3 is TGTGCCAGCAGCCCCACAGTTGAAGGTTCACCCCTCCACTTT. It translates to CASSPTVEGSPLHF.

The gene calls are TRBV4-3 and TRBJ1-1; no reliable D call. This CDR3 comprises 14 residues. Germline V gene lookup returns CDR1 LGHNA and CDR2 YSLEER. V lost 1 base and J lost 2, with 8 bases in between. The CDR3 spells CASSQVETNTEAFF. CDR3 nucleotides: TGCGCCAGCAGCCAAGTGGAGACCAACACTGAAGCTTTCTTT.

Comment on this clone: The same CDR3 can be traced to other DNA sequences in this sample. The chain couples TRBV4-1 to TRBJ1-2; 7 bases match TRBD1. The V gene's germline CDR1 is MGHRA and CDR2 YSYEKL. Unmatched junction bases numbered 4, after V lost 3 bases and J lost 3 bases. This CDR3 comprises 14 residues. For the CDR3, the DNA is TGCGCCAGCAGCCACAGAACAGGGGACTATGGCTACACCTTC. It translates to CASSHRTGDYGYTF.

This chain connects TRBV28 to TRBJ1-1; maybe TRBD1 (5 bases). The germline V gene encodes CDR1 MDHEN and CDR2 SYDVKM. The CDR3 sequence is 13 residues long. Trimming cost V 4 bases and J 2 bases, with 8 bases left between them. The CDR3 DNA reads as TGTGCCAGCAGTTGGGGGGATAACACTGAAGCTTTCTTT. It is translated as CASSWGDNTEAFF.

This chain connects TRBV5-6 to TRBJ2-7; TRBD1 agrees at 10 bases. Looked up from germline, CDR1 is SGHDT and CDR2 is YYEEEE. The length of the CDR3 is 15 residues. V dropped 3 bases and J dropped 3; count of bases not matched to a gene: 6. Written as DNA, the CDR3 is TGTGCCAGCAGCTCAGACGGGACAGGGGACTACGAGCAGTACTTC. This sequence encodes CASSSDGTGDYEQYF. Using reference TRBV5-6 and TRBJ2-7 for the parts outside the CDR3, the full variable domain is DAGVTQSPTHLIKTRGQQVTLRCSPKSGHDTVSWYQQALGQGPQFIFQYYEEEERQRGNFPDRFSGHQFPNYSSELNVNALLLGDSALYLCASSSDGTGDYEQYFGPGTRLTVT.

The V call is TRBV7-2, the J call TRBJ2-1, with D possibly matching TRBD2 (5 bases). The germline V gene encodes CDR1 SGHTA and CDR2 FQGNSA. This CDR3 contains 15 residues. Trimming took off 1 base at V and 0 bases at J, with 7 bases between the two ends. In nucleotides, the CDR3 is TGTGCCAGCAGCTTAGTGGCGGGCTCCTACAATGAGCAGTTCTTC. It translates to CASSLVAGSYNEQFF.

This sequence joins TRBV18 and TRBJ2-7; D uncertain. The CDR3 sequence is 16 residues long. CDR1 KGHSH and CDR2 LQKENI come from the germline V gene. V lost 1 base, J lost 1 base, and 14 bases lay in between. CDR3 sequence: CASSPLDAVRSYEQYF. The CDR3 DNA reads TGTGCCAGCTCACCACTTGACGCCGTTCGATCCTACGAGCAGTACTTC. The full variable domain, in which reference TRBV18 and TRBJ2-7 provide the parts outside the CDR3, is NAGVMQNPRHLVRRRGQEARLRCSPMKGHSHVYWYRQLPEEGLKFMVYLQKENIIDESGMPKERFSAEFPKEGPSILRIQQVVRGDSAAYFCASSPLDAVRSYEQYFGPGTRLTVT.

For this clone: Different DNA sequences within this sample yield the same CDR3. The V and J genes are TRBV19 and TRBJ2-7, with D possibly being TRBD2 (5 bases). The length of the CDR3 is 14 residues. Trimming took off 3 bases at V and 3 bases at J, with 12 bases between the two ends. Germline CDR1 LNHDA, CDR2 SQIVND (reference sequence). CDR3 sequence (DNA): TGTGCCAGTAGTATTGGTGACTACGACTACGAGCAGTACTTC. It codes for CASSIGDYDYEQYF. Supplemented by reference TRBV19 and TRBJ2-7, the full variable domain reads DGGITQSPKYLFRKEGQNVTLSCEQNLNHDAMYWYRQDPGQGLRLIYYSQIVNDFQKGDIAEGYSVSREKKESFPLTVTSAQKNPTAFYLCASSIGDYDYEQYFGPGTRLTVT.

The CDR3 DNA follows: TGCGCCAGCAGCTTGGAGGGGGCCCTTAGCACAGATACGCAGTATTTT. Translated: CASSLEGALSTDTQYF. The chain recombines TRBV5-1 with TRBJ2-3; 7 bases are a match to TRBD1. The germline V gene encodes CDR1 SGHRS and CDR2 YFSETQ. CDR3 size: 16 residues. Trimming removed 0 bases from V and 0 bases from J; junction bases left unmatched: 4.

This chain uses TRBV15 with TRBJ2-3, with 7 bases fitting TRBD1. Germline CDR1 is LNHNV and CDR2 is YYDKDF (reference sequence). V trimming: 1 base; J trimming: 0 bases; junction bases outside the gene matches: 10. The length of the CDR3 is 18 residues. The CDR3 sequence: CATSRANTAGGSTDTQYF. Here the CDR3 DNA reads TGTGCCACCAGCAGAGCAAATACCGCAGGGGGTAGCACAGATACGCAGTATTTT.

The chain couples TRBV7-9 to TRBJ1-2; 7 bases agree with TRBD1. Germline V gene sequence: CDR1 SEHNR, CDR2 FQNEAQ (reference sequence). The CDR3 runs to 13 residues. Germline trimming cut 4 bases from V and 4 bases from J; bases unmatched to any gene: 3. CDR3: CASSSGGPYGYTF. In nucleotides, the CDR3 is TGTGCCAGCAGCTCAGGGGGTCCCTATGGCTACACCTTC.